The 17 T cell receptor beta chains below were found in one sample sequenced in a study of blood T cell repertoires in COVID-19. Measured with immunoSEQ multiplex PCR; TCRdb has only the in-frame clones, and not every one. The sample lists 360,000 or so clones, about 90% occurring once. What was sequenced was PBMCs or T cells enriched from blood (not recorded which). The receptors derive from a woman in her twenties or thirties who had recovered from COVID-19.

About this clone: This likely comes from a read error, as the CDR3 has no conserved phenylalanine or tryptophan at its end. The J gene is TRBJ1-2, the V gene TRBV6-5; perhaps TRBD1 as D (5 bases). Per germline, CDR1 MNHEY and CDR2 SVGAGI. V dropped 6 bases and J dropped 0 bases, with 14 bases sitting between them. This CDR3 comprises 15 residues. CDR3 bases: TGTGCCAGCAGCCCCCGAAGGACAACTAACTATGGCTACACCCTC. It codes for CASSPRRTTNYGYTL.

This clone was detected only once. V is TRBV14 and J is TRBJ1-2, with TRBD1 identical over 7 bases. This CDR3 spans 14 amino acids. Looked up from germline, CDR1 is SGHDN and CDR2 is FVKESK. J gave up 4 bases and V 3 bases, and 5 bases lay outside the gene matches. The CDR3 coding sequence is TGTGCCAGCAGCCAGGGACAGCTAATCTATGGCTACACCTTC. This translates into CASSQGQLIYGYTF. The full variable domain, rest sourced from reference TRBV14 and TRBJ1-2, is EAGVTQFPSHSVIEKGQTVTLRCDPISGHDNLYWYRRVMGKEIKFLLHFVKESKQDESGMPNNRFLAERTGGTYSTLKVQPAELEDSGVYFCASSQGQLIYGYTFGSGTRLTVV.

The chain recombines TRBV20-1 with TRBJ2-7; D not certain. Germline values: CDR1 DFQATT, CDR2 SNEGSKA (reference sequence). The CDR3 consists of 11 residues. V lost 1 base and J 6 bases, leaving 7 bases between the germline ends. In nucleotides, the CDR3 is TGCAGTGCTAGAGGGGCCTCCGAGCAGTACTTC. Its protein product is CSARGASEQYF.

The chain has TRBV6-5 and TRBJ1-4; TRBD1 is a possible D gene (5 bases). The germline CDR1 and CDR2 sequences are MNHEY and SVGAGI. Deletions cut 6 bases from V and 13 bases from J, with 21 bases between. This CDR3 comprises 14 residues. The CDR3 sequence is CASSRGVQGFALFF. The CDR3 bases are TGTGCCAGCAGCCGCGGAGTTCAGGGATTTGCACTGTTTTTT.

The J gene is TRBJ2-3, the V gene TRBV30, with 9 positions matching TRBD2. This CDR3 spans 15 amino acids. Germline CDR1 and CDR2: GTSNPN and SVGIG (reference sequence). V lost 1 base and J lost 3; bases outside the gene matches: 5. The CDR3 protein is CAWSGSGGTTDTQYF. CDR3 coding DNA: TGTGCCTGGAGTGGTAGCGGGGGAACAACAGATACGCAGTATTTT.

This clone was seen only a few times. The chain employs TRBV7-9 and TRBJ2-7, with D tentatively TRBD1 (6 bases). V was cut by 4 bases and J by 4 bases, with 14 bases left in between. CDR1 and CDR2 from the germline V gene are SEHNR and FQNEAQ (reference sequence). The CDR3 is made up of 14 amino acids. The CDR3 bases are TGTGCCAGCAGCTCAAAAACGACAGGTTACGAGCAGTACTTC. This translates into CASSSKTTGYEQYF. Using reference TRBV7-9 and TRBJ2-7 for the parts outside the CDR3, the full variable domain is DTGVSQNPRHKITKRGQNVTFRCDPISEHNRLYWYRQTLGQGPEFLTYFQNEAQLEKSRLLSDRFSAERPKGSFSTLEIQRTEQGDSAMYLCASSSKTTGYEQYFGPGTRLTVT.

The chain joins TRBV7-9 to TRBJ1-5; D is uncertain. CDR1 SEHNR and CDR2 FQNEAQ come from the germline V gene (reference sequence). CDR3 length: 15 residues. V was clipped by 3 bases and J by 0 bases, with 9 bases between them. The CDR3 DNA is TGTGCCAGCAGCTTCTCTCAGGATAGCAATCAGCCCCAGCATTTT. Translating it yields CASSFSQDSNQPQHF.

The table lists this clone with a count of one. The V call is TRBV9, the J call TRBJ2-3; D might be TRBD2 (6 bases). CDR3 size: 15 residues. Germline assignment: CDR1 SGDLS and CDR2 YYNGEE. V was clipped by 0 bases and J by 1 base, with 9 bases between them. The CDR3 coding sequence is TGTGCCAGCAGCGTAGGAGCTAGCGGCACAGATACGCAGTATTTT. Amino acids: CASSVGASGTDTQYF.

The chain couples TRBV7-2 to TRBJ1-1; 7 bases match TRBD1. CDR3 size: 14 residues. J was trimmed by 1 base and V by 5 bases; bases with no gene match: 4. Germline V lookup: CDR1 SGHTA, CDR2 FQGNSA. CDR3 region: CASSIQGRNTEAFF. In DNA, the CDR3 is TGTGCCAGCAGCATACAGGGGAGGAACACTGAAGCTTTCTTT.

The chain employs TRBV7-9 and TRBJ2-2, with 9 positions matching TRBD1. V lost 4 bases, J lost 3 bases, and 3 bases stayed unmatched. Per germline, CDR1 SEHNR and CDR2 FQNEAQ (reference sequence). CDR3 size: 15 residues. DNA for the CDR3: TGTGCCAGCAGCTCGGGACAGGGATACACCGGGGAGCTGTTTTTT. Amino acid sequence: CASSSGQGYTGELFF. Supplemented by reference TRBV7-9 and TRBJ2-2, the full variable domain reads DTGVSQNPRHKITKRGQNVTFRCDPISEHNRLYWYRQTLGQGPEFLTYFQNEAQLEKSRLLSDRFSAERPKGSFSTLEIQRTEQGDSAMYLCASSSGQGYTGELFFGEGSRLTVL.

V is TRBV18 and J is TRBJ2-1; 11 bases match TRBD2. V lost 6 bases, J lost 5 bases, and 6 bases stayed unmatched. CDR3 length: 15 residues. Germline V lookup: CDR1 KGHSH, CDR2 LQKENI. The CDR3 coding sequence is TGTGCCAGCTCTCGGACTAGCGGGCTAAACAATGAGCAGTTCTTC. Its protein is CASSRTSGLNNEQFF.

The chain has TRBV7-2 and TRBJ1-5; D is possibly TRBD1 (5 bases). CDR3 length: 16 amino acids. From germline, CDR1 is SGHTA and CDR2 FQGNSA. V dropped 1 base and J dropped 2 bases, with 12 bases sitting between them. The CDR3 bases are TGTGCCAGCAGCTTAGATCCAGGGCGCGGCAATCAGCCCCAGCATTTT. Translation: CASSLDPGRGNQPQHF.

This chain joins TRBV6-5 and TRBJ2-7; no clear D gene. Trimming took off 7 bases at V and 0 bases at J, with 7 bases between the two ends. Germline V lookup: CDR1 MNHEY, CDR2 SVGAGI. CDR3 size: 12 residues. This CDR3 reads CASITVSYEQYF. The CDR3, as DNA: TGTGCCAGCATCACAGTCTCCTACGAGCAGTACTTC.

The table lists this clone with a few counts. V is TRBV6-5 and J is TRBJ2-3, with D unresolved. V dropped 5 bases and J dropped 2 bases, with 8 bases sitting between them. CDR3 length: 13 amino acids. In germline, CDR1 is MNHEY, CDR2 SVGAGI. This CDR3 is CASSLYYTDTQYF. The CDR3 DNA reads TGTGCCAGCAGTCTATACTACACAGATACGCAGTATTTT.

V gene TRBV7-9 combines with J gene TRBJ2-5; maybe TRBD2 (6 bases). Germline V gene data show CDR1 as SEHNR and CDR2 as FQNEAQ (reference sequence). This CDR3 contains 19 residues. Between the trimmed V and J ends, which lost 5 bases and 4 bases, there was a span of 29 bases. CDR3 region: CASSLGGAGLMWFGETQYF. CDR3 sequence (DNA): TGTGCCAGCAGCCTAGGCGGGGCAGGTTTGATGTGGTTCGGAGAGACCCAGTACTTC.

The rearrangement uses TRBV5-1 and TRBJ2-3; possible D gene TRBD2, 6 bases. This CDR3 contains 15 residues. V was cut by 4 bases and J by 0 bases, with 12 bases left in between. Looked up from germline, CDR1 is SGHRS and CDR2 is YFSETQ. CDR3 DNA sequence: TGCGCCAGCAGCCATTGGAGGGAAAGCACAGATACGCAGTATTTT. It codes for CASSHWRESTDTQYF.

The chain combines TRBV5-6 with TRBJ1-3; no firm D call. The CDR3 runs 13 residues. V lost 2 bases and J 2 bases, leaving 5 bases between the germline ends. Germline V CDR1 and CDR2: SGHDT, YYEEEE. The CDR3 reads CASSLQTGNTIYF. The CDR3 DNA sequence: TGTGCCAGCAGCTTACAGACTGGAAACACCATATATTTT. Full variable domain (outside the CDR3, taken from reference TRBV5-6 and TRBJ1-3): DAGVTQSPTHLIKTRGQQVTLRCSPKSGHDTVSWYQQALGQGPQFIFQYYEEEERQRGNFPDRFSGHQFPNYSSELNVNALLLGDSALYLCASSLQTGNTIYFGEGSWLTVV.